This TCR beta chain was profiled in a study of blood T cells in healthy people across ages. The CDR3 runs to 15 residues. The V segment lost 4 bases and the J segment 5 bases; nucleotides outside the gene matches: 9. CDR1 and CDR2 from the germline V gene are SGHRS and YFSETQ. Samples each yielded at least 5 micrograms of total RNA. The authors ran a second PCR of about 6 to 11 cycles using a sample-barcoded 5' primer and a J-beta primer mix. With 12 random nucleotides, a template-switch adaptor tagged each individual cDNA molecule. In TCRdb, the 5' RACE reads were re-called with MiXCR into one record per CDR3 protein. The sample includes roughly 1.4 million distinct CDR3 sequences, around 55% of them seen just once. This clonotype was seen only a few times.

This TCR derives from a man aged 18 to 29 in good health. The sequenced sample consisted of blood. The V gene is TRBV5-1, the J gene TRBJ2-3; 8 bases are shared with TRBD1. CDR3 nucleotides: TGCGCCAGCAGCCCCGAGGACAGGGCCCTAGATACGCAGTATTTT. It yields the protein CASSPEDRALDTQYF.